The 18 T cell receptor beta chains in this list originate from one sample, sequenced in a study of T cells in localized non-small cell lung cancer. Only in-frame clones appear in the TCRdb table, and some are missing; sequencing was by immunoSEQ multiplex PCR. The top ten hold about 18% of the sample, which has some 53,000 clones, just over 85% seen once. The sequenced sample was peripheral blood, obtained before any cancer treatment. These receptors were obtained from a male donor aged 60 or older with stage III squamous cell lung carcinoma.

This chain uses TRBV19 with TRBJ1-1, with 9 bases lining up with TRBD1. V lost 8 bases and J lost 7; bases outside the gene matches: 8. Germline CDR1 reads LNHDA; CDR2 reads SQIVND (reference sequence). The CDR3 runs 13 residues. The CDR3 region is CASAPQGAIEAFF. CDR3 coding DNA: TGTGCCAGTGCACCACAGGGGGCGATTGAAGCTTTCTTT.

The chain recombines TRBV6-5 with TRBJ1-1; maybe TRBD1 (6 bases). Germline CDR1 MNHEY, CDR2 SVGAGI. V was shortened by 5 bases and J by 1 base, with 11 bases between the two germline ends. The CDR3 length is 14 residues. CDR3 residues: CASSRTASNTEAFF. The CDR3 region has the DNA TGTGCCAGCAGTCGGACAGCATCGAACACTGAAGCTTTCTTT.

The gene calls are TRBV25-1 and TRBJ1-1, with unresolved D. The CDR3 is made up of 11 amino acids. Trimming took off 7 bases at V and 1 base at J, with 4 bases between the two ends. Germline values: CDR1 MGHDK, CDR2 SYGVNS. The CDR3, as DNA: TGTGCCAGCATTCGGAACACTGAAGCTTTCTTT. This translates into CASIRNTEAFF.

The CDR3 nucleotides read TGTGCCAGCATGAGGGCAGGGACCTACGAGCAGTACTTC. This gives the protein CASMRAGTYEQYF. The chain combines TRBV6-1 with TRBJ2-7; the D gene could be TRBD1 or TRBD2 (5 bases each). V lost 7 bases, J lost 2 bases, and 12 bases lay in between. The CDR3 has 13 residues. CDR1 and CDR2 from the germline V gene are MNHNS and SASEGT.

With regard to this clone: This specimen includes other DNA sequences encoding the same CDR3. V usage is TRBV7-8 and J usage is TRBJ2-3, with D tentatively TRBD1 (5 bases). V was cut by 7 bases and J by 3 bases, with 11 bases left in between. Germline V gene data show CDR1 as SGHVS and CDR2 as FQNEAQ. This CDR3 is 13 amino acids long. CDR3 in amino acids: CASTQDKTDTQYF. As DNA, the CDR3 is TGTGCCAGCACCCAGGACAAAACAGATACGCAGTATTTT.

The gene calls are TRBV28 and TRBJ2-3; 8 bases agree with TRBD1. V lost 6 bases, J lost 5 bases, and 10 bases stayed unmatched. This CDR3 is built from 15 residues. Germline CDR1 reads MDHEN; CDR2 reads SYDVKM. This CDR3 is CASSPDRAQGDTQYF. The CDR3 nucleotides read TGTGCCAGCAGCCCGGACAGGGCTCAAGGAGATACGCAGTATTTT.

Points on this clone: The same CDR3 can be traced to other DNA sequences in this sample. The rearrangement joins TRBV7-3 to TRBJ1-1; no firm D call. The V end was cut by 0 bases, the J end by 1 base, with 3 bases between. Germline CDR1 reads SGHTA; CDR2 reads FQGTGA. There are 13 residues in the CDR3. CDR3 amino acids: CASSLTGNTEAFF. CDR3 DNA sequence: TGTGCCAGCAGCTTAACGGGGAACACTGAAGCTTTCTTT. The entire variable domain, with the rest obtained from reference TRBV7-3 and TRBJ1-1, is as follows: GAGVSQTPSNKVTEKGKYVELRCDPISGHTALYWYRQSLGQGPEFLIYFQGTGAADDSGLPNDRFFAVRPEGSVSTLKIQRTERGDSAVYLCASSLTGNTEAFFGQGTRLTVV.

V is TRBV5-4 and J is TRBJ2-1; 14 positions match TRBD2. Germline V gives CDR1 SGHNT, CDR2 YYREEE (reference sequence). The CDR3 is 16 amino acids. Losses at the gene ends were 0 bases for V and 8 bases for J; bases not matched to a gene: 4. CDR3 sequence (DNA): TGTGCCAGCAGCTTGGGACTAGCGGGGGGGTTCGATGAGCAGTTCTTC. Its protein product is CASSLGLAGGFDEQFF. Combining the CDR3 with reference TRBV5-4 and TRBJ2-1 gives the whole variable domain ETGVTQSPTHLIKTRGQQVTLRCSSQSGHNTVSWYQQALGQGPQFIFQYYREEENGRGNFPPRFSGLQFPNYSSELNVNALELDDSALYLCASSLGLAGGFDEQFFGPGTRLTVL.

The chain is built from TRBV7-7 and TRBJ2-5; 14 positions match TRBD2. Germline V lookup: CDR1 SSHAT, CDR2 FNYEAQ (reference sequence). The CDR3 extends over 17 amino acids. Germline trimming cut 1 base from V and 4 bases from J; bases unmatched to any gene: 5. The CDR3, as DNA: TGTGCCAGCAGCTTAGTTGGGACTAGCGGGGGTGGAGAGACCCAGTACTTC. Its protein is CASSLVGTSGGGETQYF.

CDR3 sequence reads: CASSSGGGAGNQPQHF. CDR3 nucleotides: TGTGCCAGCAGTTCCGGCGGGGGGGCGGGCAATCAGCCCCAGCATTTT. The chain is built from TRBV28 and TRBJ1-5, with a weak D call TRBD1 (6 bases). The CDR3 sequence is 16 residues long. The V end lost 4 bases, the J end lost 2 bases, and 15 bases lay between the germline ends. In germline, CDR1 is MDHEN, CDR2 SYDVKM.

This clone was seen a few times. This chain links TRBV19 with TRBJ2-1, with 8 bases identical to TRBD2. V dropped 3 bases and J dropped 9; count of bases not matched to a gene: 16. The CDR3 is 17 amino acids. Germline V CDR1 and CDR2: LNHDA, SQIVND (reference sequence). The CDR3, as DNA: TGTGCCAGTAGTATCCACGCCGGGACTAGAGGGATCGCTGAGCAGTTCTTC. Its translation is CASSIHAGTRGIAEQFF. Looking up the rest from reference TRBV19 and TRBJ2-1 gives the full variable domain: DGGITQSPKYLFRKEGQNVTLSCEQNLNHDAMYWYRQDPGQGLRLIYYSQIVNDFQKGDIAEGYSVSREKKESFPLTVTSAQKNPTAFYLCASSIHAGTRGIAEQFFGPGTRLTVL.

The chain uses TRBV18 and TRBJ2-1; 7 nucleotides match TRBD2. The V gene's germline CDR1 is KGHSH and CDR2 LQKENI. The CDR3 consists of 19 residues. J was trimmed by 1 base and V by 1 base; bases with no gene match: 13. CDR3 loop: CASSPQTPGAGKSYNEQFF. The CDR3 bases are TGTGCCAGCTCACCACAGACCCCCGGAGCGGGAAAATCCTACAATGAGCAGTTCTTC.

The V call is TRBV6-5, the J call TRBJ2-5, with no clear D. CDR1 is MNHEY and CDR2 is SVGAGI in the germline V gene. Trimming left V 2 bases short and J 5 bases short, with 12 bases between. This CDR3 comprises 14 residues. DNA for the CDR3: TGTGCCAGCAGTTACGCCGGCCCACGGGAGACCCAGTACTTC. Amino acids: CASSYAGPRETQYF.

The rearrangement links TRBV4-2 to TRBJ2-5; 11 bases agree with TRBD1. CDR3 length: 15 residues. Germline lookup yields CDR1 LGHNA and CDR2 YNFKEQ. Trimming took 6 bases from V and 5 from J; bases not matched to a gene: 8. The CDR3 DNA follows: TGTGCCAGCAGTGTGGGGACAGGGGGTGGGGAGACCCAGTACTTC. It codes for CASSVGTGGGETQYF.

The chain links TRBV30 to TRBJ2-3; TRBD2 aligns across 9 bases. Unmatched junction bases numbered 6, after V lost 2 bases and J lost 3 bases. Germline V gene sequence: CDR1 GTSNPN, CDR2 SVGIG (reference sequence). The CDR3 consists of 15 residues. CDR3 protein: CAWSIGLARTDTQYF. As DNA, the CDR3 is TGTGCCTGGAGTATAGGACTAGCGCGGACAGATACGCAGTATTTT.

This clone was observed a few times. V gene TRBV27 combines with J gene TRBJ2-7; either TRBD1 or TRBD2 may supply D (6 bases each). V lost 3 bases and J lost 3, with 12 bases in between. Germline V gene data show CDR1 as MNHEY and CDR2 as SMNVEV (reference sequence). There are 14 residues in the CDR3. DNA of the CDR3: TGTGCCAGCAGTTTCTCTGGGGGGCTCTACGAGCAGTACTTC. Protein product: CASSFSGGLYEQYF.

This chain uses TRBV21-1 with TRBJ2-1; the DNA was not compared with TRBD2, the D call given in the table. TRBV21-1 is a pseudogene segment. CDR3 length: 16 residues. CDR3 sequence: CASSKEASGSHNEQFF. The CDR3 nucleotides are TGTGCCAGCAGCAAAGAGGCTAGCGGGAGTCACAATGAGCAGTTCTTC.

This clone was seen a single time. V is TRBV15 and J is TRBJ2-7; TRBD2 might be the D (5 bases). The CDR3 sequence is 15 residues long. Looked up from germline, CDR1 is LNHNV and CDR2 is YYDKDF (reference sequence). The V end lost 1 base, the J end lost 4 bases, and 14 bases lay between the germline ends. CDR3 region: CATSRGITTNYEQYF. CDR3 nucleotides: TGTGCCACCAGCAGAGGAATAACGACTAATTACGAGCAGTACTTC. The entire variable domain, with the rest obtained from reference TRBV15 and TRBJ2-7, is as follows: DAMVIQNPRYQVTQFGKPVTLSCSQTLNHNVMYWYQQKSSQAPKLLFHYYDKDFNNEADTPDNFQSRRPNTSFCFLDIRSPGLGDTAMYLCATSRGITTNYEQYFGPGTRLTVT.